The entry below describes one T cell receptor (beta chain). The data derive from a study of blood T cell repertoires in COVID-19. Looking at the study overall: Some COVID-19 samples were acute and others convalescent; all came from the United States, Italy and Spain.

The protocol was immunoSEQ multiplex PCR, while the TCRdb copy is restricted to in-frame clones and leaves out a portion. The sample carries 300,000 or so clones, 80% to 95% recorded once. This receptor was identified in a woman aged 25 to 39 with COVID-19, enrolled during active disease. Sequencing was done on a sample of peripheral blood.

In DNA, the CDR3 is TGTGCCAGCAGTGAACACCGGAACATTCAGTACTTC. Translated, it gives CASSEHRNIQYF. V and J are TRBV6-1 and TRBJ2-4; D call uncertain. Germline lookup yields CDR1 MNHNS and CDR2 SASEGT. V lost 2 bases to trimming and J lost 7 bases, with 6 bases between them. The CDR3 extends over 12 amino acids.